This T cell receptor beta chain emerged from a study of shared clonotypes between healthy human individuals. CD8 cells classed as naive were CD45RO-negative and positively selected for CCR7, excluding terminally differentiated effector memory CD45RA+ cells. V lost 3 bases and J lost 2, with 5 bases in between. Germline V gene sequence: CDR1 LNHDA, CDR2 SQIVND (reference sequence). The CDR3 loop spans 13 amino acids. In the case of this clone: The same CDR3 also results from other DNA sequences found in this sample.

Profiled with immunoSEQ multiplex PCR; TCRdb holds only in-frame clones, not every one. Seen here are approximately 1.9 million clones, 93% observed once, and the top ten hold roughly 1.7%. The TCR was taken from a man aged 18-30 years in good health. Some clones in this sample may be carry-over from other donors' samples. The V and J genes are TRBV19 and TRBJ1-5; no reliable D call. Specimen: naive CD8+ T cells from PBMCs. The CDR3 reads CASSIWRNQPQHF. CDR3 nucleotide sequence: TGTGCCAGTAGTATTTGGCGCAATCAGCCCCAGCATTTT.